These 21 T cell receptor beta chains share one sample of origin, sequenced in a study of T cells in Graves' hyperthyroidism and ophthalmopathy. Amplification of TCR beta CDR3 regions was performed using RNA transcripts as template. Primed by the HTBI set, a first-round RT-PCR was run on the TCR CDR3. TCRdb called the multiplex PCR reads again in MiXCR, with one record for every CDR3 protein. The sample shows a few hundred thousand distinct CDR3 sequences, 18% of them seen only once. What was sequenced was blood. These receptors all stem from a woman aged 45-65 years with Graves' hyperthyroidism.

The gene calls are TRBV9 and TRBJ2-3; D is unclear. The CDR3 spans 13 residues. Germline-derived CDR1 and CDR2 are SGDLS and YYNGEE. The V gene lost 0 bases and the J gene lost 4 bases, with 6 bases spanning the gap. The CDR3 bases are TGTGCCAGCAGCGTAGAGGATCCAGATACGCAGTATTTT. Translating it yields CASSVEDPDTQYF. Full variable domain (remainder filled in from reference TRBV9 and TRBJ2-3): DSGVTQTPKHLITATGQRVTLRCSPRSGDLSVYWYQQSLDQGLQFLIQYYNGEERAKGNILERFSAQQFPDLHSELNLSSLELGDSALYFCASSVEDPDTQYFGPGTRLTVL.

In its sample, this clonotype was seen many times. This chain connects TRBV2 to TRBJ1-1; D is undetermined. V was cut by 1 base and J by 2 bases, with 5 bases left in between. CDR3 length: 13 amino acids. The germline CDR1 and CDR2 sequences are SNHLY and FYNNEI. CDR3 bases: TGTGCCAGCAGTGAAGTGGCAAACACTGAAGCTTTCTTT. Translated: CASSEVANTEAFF.

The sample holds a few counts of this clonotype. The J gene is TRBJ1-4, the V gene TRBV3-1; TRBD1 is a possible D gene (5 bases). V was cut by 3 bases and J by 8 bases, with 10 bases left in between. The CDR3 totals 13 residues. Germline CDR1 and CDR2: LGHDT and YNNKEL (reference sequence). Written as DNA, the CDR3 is TGTGCCAGCAGCCAGGGACCCGGGGAAAAACTGTTTTTT. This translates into CASSQGPGEKLFF.

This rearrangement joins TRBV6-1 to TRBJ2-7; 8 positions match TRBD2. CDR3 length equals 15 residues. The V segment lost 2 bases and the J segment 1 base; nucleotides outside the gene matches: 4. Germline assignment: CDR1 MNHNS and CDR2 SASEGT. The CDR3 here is CASSETAGESYEQYF. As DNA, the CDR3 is TGTGCCAGCAGTGAAACAGCGGGAGAGTCCTACGAGCAGTACTTC.

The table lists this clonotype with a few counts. CDR3 DNA sequence: TGTGCCAGCAGTTACGGTGGAGGGGCAGGTATCTACGAGCAGTACTTC. This sequence encodes CASSYGGGAGIYEQYF. The chain combines TRBV6-6 with TRBJ2-7; a possible D gene is TRBD2 (6 bases). The CDR3 has 16 amino acids. Per the germline V gene, CDR1 is MNHNY and CDR2 is SVGAGI (reference sequence). V lost 2 bases, J lost 3 bases, and 17 bases lay in between.

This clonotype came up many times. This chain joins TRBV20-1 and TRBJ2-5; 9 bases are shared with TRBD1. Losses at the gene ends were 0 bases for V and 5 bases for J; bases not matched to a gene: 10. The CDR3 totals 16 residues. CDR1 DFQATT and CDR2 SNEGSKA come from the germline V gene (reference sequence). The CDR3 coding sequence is TGCAGTGCTAGAGAGGCAGGACAGGGGTTGGGGGAGACCCAGTACTTC. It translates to CSAREAGQGLGETQYF.

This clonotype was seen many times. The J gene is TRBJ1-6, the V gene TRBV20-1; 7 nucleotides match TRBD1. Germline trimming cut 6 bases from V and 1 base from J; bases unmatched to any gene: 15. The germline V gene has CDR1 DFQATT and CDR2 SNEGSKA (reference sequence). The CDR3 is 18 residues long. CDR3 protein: CSAQRQGGTRSYNSPLHF. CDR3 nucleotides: TGCAGTGCACAACGACAGGGAGGAACAAGGTCCTATAATTCACCCCTCCACTTT.

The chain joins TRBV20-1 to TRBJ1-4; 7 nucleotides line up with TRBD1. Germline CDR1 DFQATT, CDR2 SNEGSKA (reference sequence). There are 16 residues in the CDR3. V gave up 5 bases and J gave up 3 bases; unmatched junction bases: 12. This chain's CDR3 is CSAQGAGGNANEKLFF. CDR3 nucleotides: TGCAGTGCTCAGGGAGCAGGGGGTAATGCTAATGAAAAACTGTTTTTT.

Here the CDR3 DNA reads TGCGCCAGCAGCCAAGACGCTCCATGGGCTCTGAACACTGAAGCTTTCTTT. Translated: CASSQDAPWALNTEAFF. The rearrangement uses TRBV4-1 and TRBJ1-1, with D hard to call. V was clipped by 0 bases and J by 0 bases, with 14 bases between them. This CDR3 is 17 amino acids long. The germline CDR1 and CDR2 sequences are MGHRA and YSYEKL.

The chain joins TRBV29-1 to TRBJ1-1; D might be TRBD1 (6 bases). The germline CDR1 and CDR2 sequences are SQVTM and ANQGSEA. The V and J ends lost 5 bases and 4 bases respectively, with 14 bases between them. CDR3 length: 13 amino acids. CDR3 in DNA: TGCAGCGTTTACGACAGGTCAGCCACTGAAGCTTTCTTT. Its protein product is CSVYDRSATEAFF. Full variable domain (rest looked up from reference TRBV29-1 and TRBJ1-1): SAVISQKPSRDICQRGTSLTIQCQVDSQVTMMFWYRQQPGQSLTLIATANQGSEATYESGFVIDKFPISRPNLTFSTLTVSNMSPEDSSIYLCSVYDRSATEAFFGQGTRLTVV.

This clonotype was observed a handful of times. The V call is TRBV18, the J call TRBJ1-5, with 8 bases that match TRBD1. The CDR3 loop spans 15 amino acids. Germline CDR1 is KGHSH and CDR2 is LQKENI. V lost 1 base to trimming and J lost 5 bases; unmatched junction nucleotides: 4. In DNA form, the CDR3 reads TGTGCCAGCTCACCACAGGGGACAGGAGATCAGCCCCAGCATTTT. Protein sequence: CASSPQGTGDQPQHF.

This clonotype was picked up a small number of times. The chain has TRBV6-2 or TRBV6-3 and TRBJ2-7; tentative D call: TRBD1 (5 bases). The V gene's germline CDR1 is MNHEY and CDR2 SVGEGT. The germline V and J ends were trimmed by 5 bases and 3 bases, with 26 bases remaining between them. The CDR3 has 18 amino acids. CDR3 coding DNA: TGTGCCAGCAGTCTACGAAACTCCCAGGGATCCTGGGGCTACGAGCAGTACTTC. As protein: CASSLRNSQGSWGYEQYF.

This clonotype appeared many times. In DNA form, the CDR3 reads TGTGCCAGCGGACTCCAAGAGACCCAGTACTTC. Translating it yields CASGLQETQYF. The chain couples TRBV2 to TRBJ2-5; TRBD2 is a possible D gene (5 bases). The CDR3 consists of 11 residues. V gave up 8 bases and J gave up 1 base, with 5 bases separating them. Germline CDR1 and CDR2: SNHLY and FYNNEI. Drawing the rest from reference TRBV2 and TRBJ2-5, the complete variable domain is EPEVTQTPSHQVTQMGQEVILRCVPISNHLYFYWYRQILGQKVEFLVSFYNNEISEKSEIFDDQFSVERPDGSNFTLKIRSTKLEDSAMYFCASGLQETQYFGPGTRLLVL.

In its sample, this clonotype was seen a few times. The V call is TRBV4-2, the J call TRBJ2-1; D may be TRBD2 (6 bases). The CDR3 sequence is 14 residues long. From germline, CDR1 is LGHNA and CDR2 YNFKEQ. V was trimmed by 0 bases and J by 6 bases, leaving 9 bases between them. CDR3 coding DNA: TGTGCCAGCAGCCAAGAACTAGCTGTCAATGAGCAGTTCTTC. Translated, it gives CASSQELAVNEQFF.

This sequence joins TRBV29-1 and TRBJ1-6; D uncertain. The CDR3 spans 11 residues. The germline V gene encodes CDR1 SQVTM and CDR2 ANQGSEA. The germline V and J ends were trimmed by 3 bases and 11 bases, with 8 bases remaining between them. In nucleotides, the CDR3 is TGCAGCGTTGATAGGAACCCACCCCTCCACTTT. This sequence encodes CSVDRNPPLHF.

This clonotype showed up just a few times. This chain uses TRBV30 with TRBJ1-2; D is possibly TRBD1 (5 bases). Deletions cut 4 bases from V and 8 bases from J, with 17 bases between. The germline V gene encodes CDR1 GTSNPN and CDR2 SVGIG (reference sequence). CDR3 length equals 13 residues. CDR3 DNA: TGTGCCTGGAAAGAAGGCAGGGTTGGCGGCTACACCTTC. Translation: CAWKEGRVGGYTF.

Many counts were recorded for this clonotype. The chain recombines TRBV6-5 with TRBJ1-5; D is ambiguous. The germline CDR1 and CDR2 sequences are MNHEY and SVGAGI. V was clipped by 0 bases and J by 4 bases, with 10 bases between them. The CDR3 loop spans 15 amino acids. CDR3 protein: CASSYSIGGNQPQHF. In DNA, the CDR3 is TGTGCCAGCAGTTACTCGATCGGAGGAAATCAGCCCCAGCATTTT.

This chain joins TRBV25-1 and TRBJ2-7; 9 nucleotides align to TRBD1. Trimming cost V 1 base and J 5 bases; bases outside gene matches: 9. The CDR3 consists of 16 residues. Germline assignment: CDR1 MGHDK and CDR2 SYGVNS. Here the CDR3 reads CASSEFKGQGVNEQYF. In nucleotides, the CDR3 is TGTGCCAGCAGTGAATTTAAGGGACAGGGTGTCAACGAGCAGTACTTC.

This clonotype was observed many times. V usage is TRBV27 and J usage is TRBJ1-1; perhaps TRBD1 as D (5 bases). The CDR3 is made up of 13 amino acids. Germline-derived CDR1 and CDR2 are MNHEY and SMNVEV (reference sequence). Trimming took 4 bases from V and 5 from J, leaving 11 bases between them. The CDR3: CASSYNEGTEAFF. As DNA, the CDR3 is TGTGCCAGCAGTTATAATGAGGGGACTGAAGCTTTCTTT.

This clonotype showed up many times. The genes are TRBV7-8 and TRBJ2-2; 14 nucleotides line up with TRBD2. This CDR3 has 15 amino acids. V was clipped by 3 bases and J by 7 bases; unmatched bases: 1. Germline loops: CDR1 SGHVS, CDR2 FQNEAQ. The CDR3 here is CASSLGLAGVGELFF. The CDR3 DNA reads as TGTGCCAGCAGCTTGGGACTAGCGGGGGTCGGGGAGCTGTTTTTT.

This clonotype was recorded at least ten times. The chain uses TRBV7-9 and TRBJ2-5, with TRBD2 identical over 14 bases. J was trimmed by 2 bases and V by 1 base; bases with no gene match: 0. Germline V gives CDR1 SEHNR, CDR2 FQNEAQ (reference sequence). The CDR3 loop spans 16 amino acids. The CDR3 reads CASSLGLAGGQETQYF. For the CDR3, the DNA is TGTGCCAGCAGCTTAGGACTAGCGGGAGGGCAAGAGACCCAGTACTTC.